The next 28 T cell receptor beta chains were all read from a single sample in a study of CD8 T cells in Susac syndrome. Random hexamers served to reverse transcribe roughly 0.5 to 1 ug RNA. From the immunoSEQ multiplex PCR reads, TCRdb called clonotypes with MiXCR, one entry per CDR3 protein. The sample yields over 140,000 distinct CDR3 sequences, approximately 95% seen once. Sequenced sample: CD4+ T cells from PBMCs. The receptors were sampled from a human donor with Susac syndrome.

The rearrangement joins TRBV9 to TRBJ2-3, with 10 bases identical to TRBD2. Per germline, CDR1 SGDLS and CDR2 YYNGEE. There are 18 residues in the CDR3. The ends lost 2 bases at V and 4 bases at J; junction bases unmatched: 13. The CDR3 protein is CASSVSPPLAGYADTQYF. The DNA of the CDR3 is TGTGCCAGCAGCGTTTCCCCTCCACTAGCGGGGTACGCAGATACGCAGTATTTT.

The chain combines TRBV5-1 with TRBJ2-7; perhaps TRBD1 as D (6 bases). Between the trimmed V and J ends, which lost 0 bases and 5 bases, there was a span of 15 bases. This CDR3 has 15 amino acids. Germline CDR1 SGHRS, CDR2 YFSETQ. CDR3 protein: CASSLGYRVGHEQYF. CDR3 DNA: TGCGCCAGCAGCTTGGGTTACAGGGTCGGCCACGAGCAGTACTTC.

This chain joins TRBV20-1 and TRBJ2-5, with D uncertain. This CDR3 spans 14 amino acids. Trimming removed 6 bases at V and 1 base at J, with 15 bases between. The germline CDR1 and CDR2 sequences are DFQATT and SNEGSKA (reference sequence). Written as DNA, the CDR3 is TGCAGTGCAGCCGGCCTCATGGGCCAAGAGACCCAGTACTTC. It translates to CSAAGLMGQETQYF.

The gene calls are TRBV29-1 and TRBJ2-1; D gene uncertain. The CDR3 runs to 13 residues. CDR1 is SQVTM, CDR2 ANQGSEA, per germline. V was pared by 4 bases and J by 0 bases, with 7 bases between. CDR3 amino acids: CSVVISSYNEQFF. CDR3 in DNA: TGCAGCGTTGTTATCAGCTCCTACAATGAGCAGTTCTTC.

The chain combines TRBV15 with TRBJ2-7; no definite D call. V was shortened by 4 bases and J by 6 bases, with 7 bases between the two germline ends. CDR3 length equals 11 residues. CDR1 is LNHNV, CDR2 YYDKDF, per germline (reference sequence). The CDR3 bases are TGTGCCACCAGCAAGCTCGGCGAGCAGTACTTC. Residues: CATSKLGEQYF.

The rearrangement uses TRBV9 and TRBJ1-2; D is ambiguous. V lost 3 bases to trimming and J lost 7 bases, with 16 bases between them. This CDR3 contains 14 residues. Germline V gene sequence: CDR1 SGDLS, CDR2 YYNGEE. The CDR3 nucleotides are TGTGCCAGCAGCGCGTTTGATCGCGCCGGTGGCTACACCTTC. Translated, it gives CASSAFDRAGGYTF.

The rearrangement joins TRBV4-1 to TRBJ2-7, with D perhaps matching TRBD1 (5 bases). V lost 0 bases and J lost 1, with 16 bases in between. The CDR3 has 17 amino acids. Looked up from germline, CDR1 is MGHRA and CDR2 is YSYEKL. The CDR3 reads CASSQDDRAGLSYEQYF. The CDR3 bases are TGCGCCAGCAGCCAAGACGATCGGGCAGGGTTGTCCTACGAGCAGTACTTC.

This clonotype was found once. The chain combines TRBV4-2 with TRBJ2-5; no definite D call. V lost 0 bases and J lost 0, with 11 bases in between. The CDR3 is 16 amino acids. Germline lookup yields CDR1 LGHNA and CDR2 YNFKEQ. CDR3 amino acids: CASSQERTKYQETQYF. The CDR3 nucleotides read TGTGCCAGCAGCCAAGAGAGGACCAAATACCAAGAGACCCAGTACTTC.

This CDR3 is CAWSQGLAGGRETQYF. DNA of the CDR3: TGTGCCTGGAGTCAAGGACTAGCGGGAGGGCGAGAGACCCAGTACTTC. The chain employs TRBV30 and TRBJ2-5; 15 nucleotides agree with TRBD2. Per the germline V gene, CDR1 is GTSNPN and CDR2 is SVGIG (reference sequence). This CDR3 is 16 amino acids long. V dropped 2 bases and J dropped 4; count of bases not matched to a gene: 5. The entire variable domain, with the rest obtained from reference TRBV30 and TRBJ2-5, is as follows: SQTIHQWPATLVQPVGSPLSLECTVEGTSNPNLYWYRQAAGRGLQLLFYSVGIGQISSEVPQNLSASRPQDRQFILSSKKLLLSDSGFYLCAWSQGLAGGRETQYFGPGTRLLVL.

The rearrangement uses TRBV5-1 and TRBJ1-5; D remains ambiguous. The CDR3 totals 14 residues. The germline gives CDR1 SGHRS, CDR2 YFSETQ. Trimming cost V 0 bases and J 7 bases, with 11 bases left between them. The CDR3 sequence: CASSLAGGRQPQHF. In DNA form, the CDR3 reads TGCGCCAGCAGCTTGGCTGGTGGGAGGCAGCCCCAGCATTTT.

The chain links TRBV18 to TRBJ2-5; D may be TRBD2 (6 bases). Per the germline V gene, CDR1 is KGHSH and CDR2 is LQKENI. The V end lost 3 bases, the J end lost 5 bases, and 16 bases lay between the germline ends. CDR3 length: 15 residues. The CDR3 spells CASSPGFSREETQYF. For the CDR3, the DNA is TGTGCCAGCTCACCGGGATTCAGTCGGGAGGAGACCCAGTACTTC.

This chain joins TRBV20-1 and TRBJ2-5; maybe TRBD1 (5 bases). The CDR3 loop spans 11 amino acids. Deletions cut 2 bases from V and 4 bases from J, with 5 bases between. The germline CDR1 and CDR2 sequences are DFQATT and SNEGSKA (reference sequence). The CDR3 DNA follows: TGCAGTGCTAGACAGGGAGAGACCCAGTACTTC. The encoded protein is CSARQGETQYF.

This clonotype has only one observation. V is TRBV20-1 and J is TRBJ1-6; 9 bases are shared with TRBD1. Germline lookup yields CDR1 DFQATT and CDR2 SNEGSKA (reference sequence). The CDR3 contains 14 residues. J lost 7 bases, V lost 3 bases, and 4 bases had no gene match. The CDR3 protein is CSASLGQGNSPLHF. In DNA, the CDR3 is TGCAGTGCTAGTTTGGGACAGGGCAATTCACCCCTCCACTTT.

This chain links TRBV29-1 with TRBJ2-3; 10 bases align to TRBD1. The CDR3 totals 15 residues. Germline assignment: CDR1 SQVTM and CDR2 ANQGSEA. The V gene end was trimmed by 6 bases and the J gene end by 2 bases; junction bases not matched to a gene: 8. CDR3 residues: CSVLAGTGATDTQYF. CDR3 nucleotide sequence: TGCAGCGTATTGGCCGGGACAGGGGCCACAGATACGCAGTATTTT.

The rearrangement uses TRBV20-1 and TRBJ1-1; D gene uncertain. Trimming took off 2 bases at V and 7 bases at J, with 17 bases between the two ends. Germline CDR1 reads DFQATT; CDR2 reads SNEGSKA (reference sequence). CDR3 size: 14 residues. CDR3 DNA: TGCAGTGCTAGACTCGGGTCGTTTCTGGGTGAAGCTTTCTTT. Translation: CSARLGSFLGEAFF.

The chain has TRBV29-1 and TRBJ1-2; D is unclear. From germline, CDR1 is SQVTM and CDR2 ANQGSEA. The V end lost 3 bases, the J end lost 5 bases, and 7 bases lay between the germline ends. This CDR3 contains 11 residues. This chain's CDR3 is CSVDRGYGYTF. DNA of the CDR3: TGCAGCGTTGATCGCGGATATGGCTACACCTTC.

The CDR3 reads CAWSEGGRSTDTQYF. DNA of the CDR3: TGTGCCTGGAGTGAGGGGGGTCGCAGCACAGATACGCAGTATTTT. The V and J genes are TRBV30 and TRBJ2-3; either TRBD1 or TRBD2 may supply D (6 bases each). Per germline, CDR1 GTSNPN and CDR2 SVGIG (reference sequence). The V gene lost 1 base and the J gene lost 0 bases, with 11 bases spanning the gap. The CDR3 sequence is 15 residues long.

This rearrangement joins TRBV9 to TRBJ1-3, with 9 bases identical to TRBD1. With 3 bases clipped from V and 4 bases from J, the junction kept 5 bases outside the gene matches. The CDR3 runs to 15 residues. The germline V gene has CDR1 SGDLS and CDR2 YYNGEE. CDR3 DNA: TGTGCCAGCAGCGAACAGGGGGCGCTAGGAAACACCATATATTTT. Its translation is CASSEQGALGNTIYF.

The genes are TRBV28 and TRBJ1-1; D gene ambiguous. This CDR3 region has 12 residues. V was cut by 6 bases and J by 4 bases, with 9 bases left in between. Germline lookup yields CDR1 MDHEN and CDR2 SYDVKM. The CDR3 sequence: CASREGGTEAFF. CDR3 DNA sequence: TGTGCCAGCAGGGAGGGAGGCACTGAAGCTTTCTTT.

V is TRBV5-1 and J is TRBJ1-1; tentative D call: TRBD1 (5 bases). The ends were cut back, 4 bases at V and 4 bases at J, with 14 bases in the middle. CDR1 SGHRS and CDR2 YFSETQ come from the germline V gene. CDR3 size: 14 residues. CDR3 in amino acids: CASSDTGGTTEAFF. The DNA of the CDR3 is TGCGCCAGCAGCGACACCGGCGGGACCACTGAAGCTTTCTTT.

The chain couples TRBV19 to TRBJ2-3; D not certain. CDR1 and CDR2 (germline): LNHDA, SQIVND (reference sequence). The V end was cut by 7 bases, the J end by 0 bases, with 8 bases between. The CDR3 is 13 amino acids. The CDR3 sequence: CASNLGSTDTQYF. CDR3 nucleotides: TGTGCCAGTAATCTAGGGAGCACAGATACGCAGTATTTT. Filled out from reference TRBV19 and TRBJ2-3, the complete variable domain reads DGGITQSPKYLFRKEGQNVTLSCEQNLNHDAMYWYRQDPGQGLRLIYYSQIVNDFQKGDIAEGYSVSREKKESFPLTVTSAQKNPTAFYLCASNLGSTDTQYFGPGTRLTVL.

The CDR3 sequence is CASSLGGTPAYEQYF. CDR3 coding DNA: TGTGCCAGCAGCTTAGGGGGGACTCCCGCCTACGAGCAGTACTTC. The chain has TRBV7-2 and TRBJ2-7, with D possibly TRBD2 on 6 matching bases. Looked up from germline, CDR1 is SGHTA and CDR2 is FQGNSA. The CDR3 sequence is 15 residues long. Trimming left V 1 base short and J 2 bases short, with 12 bases between.

J is TRBJ2-7 and V is TRBV6-1, with no clear D. Trimming left V 5 bases short and J 2 bases short, with 16 bases between. The CDR3 length is 15 residues. The germline V gene encodes CDR1 MNHNS and CDR2 SASEGT. The CDR3 region has the DNA TGTGCCAGCAGTCATTTTAAGGGATCCCCCTACGAGCAGTACTTC. Its protein product is CASSHFKGSPYEQYF.

The chain joins TRBV24-1 to TRBJ2-1; 9 nucleotides agree with TRBD2. The length of the CDR3 is 18 residues. Germline-derived CDR1 and CDR2 are KGHDR and SFDVKD. Losses at the gene ends were 4 bases for V and 0 bases for J; bases not matched to a gene: 9. The CDR3 bases are TGTGCCACCAGTGACCCGAGCGGGGGGATGAGCTCCTACAATGAGCAGTTCTTC. Residues: CATSDPSGGMSSYNEQFF.

The chain joins TRBV28 to TRBJ1-4, with D possibly matching TRBD1 (5 bases). V dropped 7 bases and J dropped 0 bases, with 12 bases sitting between them. The CDR3 covers 15 residues. Germline CDR1 and CDR2: MDHEN and SYDVKM. The CDR3 nucleotides are TGTGCCAGCACTCTCGGGGGAGCAACTAATGAAAAACTGTTTTTT. Translation gives CASTLGGATNEKLFF.

The chain recombines TRBV6-5 with TRBJ1-2, with TRBD1 matching 10 bases. Germline V lookup: CDR1 MNHEY, CDR2 SVGAGI. The CDR3 extends over 15 amino acids. V was clipped by 4 bases and J by 3 bases; unmatched bases: 5. The chain's CDR3 is CASSSAGQGHYGYTF. The CDR3 DNA is TGTGCCAGCAGTTCCGCGGGACAGGGGCACTATGGCTACACCTTC.

This sequence joins TRBV4-3 and TRBJ2-7; the D is unclear. The germline V gene encodes CDR1 LGHNA and CDR2 YSLEER. V was cut by 1 base and J by 0 bases, with 10 bases left in between. The CDR3 loop spans 15 amino acids. The CDR3 nucleotides read TGCGCCAGCAGCCAAGGGTCGTTAAGCTCCTACGAGCAGTACTTC. Its protein product is CASSQGSLSSYEQYF.

In this sample, this clonotype turned up once. This sequence joins TRBV3-1 and TRBJ2-4; unclear D gene. The V and J ends lost 0 bases and 9 bases respectively, with 12 bases between them. This CDR3 spans 14 amino acids. Germline V CDR1 and CDR2: LGHDT, YNNKEL (reference sequence). CDR3 DNA sequence: TGTGCCAGCAGCCAAGATGAGAACCCCACCATTCAGTACTTC. Translating gives CASSQDENPTIQYF.